The source of this T cell receptor beta chain is a study of response to subunit inactivated influenza vaccine. Study-wide results and caveats: Researchers suggested that each seasonal influenza vaccination recruits few new T cells.

CDR3 size: 16 residues. Germline V CDR1 and CDR2: SGHVS, FQNEAQ. Between the trimmed V and J ends, which lost 1 base and 2 bases, there was a span of 9 bases. With respect to this clonotype: The target antigen is unknown.

TCRdb ran MiXCR on the RT-PCR reads and lists one entry per CDR3 protein. The table includes roughly 650,000 distinct CDR3 sequences, approximately 15% detected once. The sequenced sample was PBMCs from blood, obtained roughly 15 days before vaccination. The chain is built from TRBV7-8 and TRBJ2-6; perhaps TRBD2 as D (5 bases). This TCR was sampled from a man aged 50 to 60 who received an inactivated influenza vaccine. CDR3 amino acids: CASSLGIGAGANVLTF. For the CDR3, the DNA is TGTGCCAGCAGCTTAGGGATCGGGGCTGGGGCCAACGTCCTGACTTTC.